This TCR beta chain came from a study of T cell responses to AZD1222 COVID-19 vaccine. About the study: Pooled in the analysis were second doses at about 4 or about 12 weeks. Study results and limitations: The donor cohort was predominantly white British with a female majority, and clonal diversity may have been underestimated. Only 5 or 6 individuals given AZD1222 were seropositive at baseline.

To note about this clone: Its matching antigen is unknown.

Clones were sequenced by immunoSEQ multiplex PCR, and TCRdb holds only the in-frame ones, with some missing. This sample has some 140,000 clones, with about nine tenths found just once. This CDR3 spans 15 amino acids. V was clipped by 3 bases and J by 6 bases, with 16 bases between them. Germline V CDR1 and CDR2: SGHAT, FQNNGV. Sequenced material: peripheral blood, taken on day 0 of AZD1222 vaccination. The rearrangement uses TRBV11-2 and TRBJ2-3; D is unclear. The TCR was taken from an adult in good health. CDR3 region: CASSFGYLFRDTQYF. The CDR3 DNA reads as TGTGCCAGCAGCTTCGGCTACCTTTTCCGGGATACGCAGTATTTT.